What follows are 16 T cell receptor beta chains derived from one specimen sequenced in a study of regulatory T cells in long-lasting Graves disease (dated by TCRdb to about 2021). Libraries were constructed by multiplex PCR. The data were produced on an Illumina HiSeq 4000. iRepertoire HTBI primers and Arm-PCR amplification of CDR3 regions were used to construct TCR beta libraries. Through fastp at Q25 and MiXCR, TCRdb rebuilt clones from the public reads, retaining in-frame beta chains. Rows are unified per CDR3 protein, each entry keeping the most common DNA and genes. Counted in this sample were a few hundred thousand distinct CDR3 sequences; roughly 14% of them appeared once. Over 7.5% of the sample lies in the top ten. Taken with the paper, the label for time point translates to: newly diagnosed GD, antithyroid drugs for less than 3 months. For both TCR sequencing and RNA sequencing, RNA was extracted from PBMCs using TRIzol.

These sequences were also reported in another study, on T cells in Graves' hyperthyroidism and ophthalmopathy.

Material: peripheral blood mononuclear cells (PBMCs), obtained at new diagnosis, from a patient treated with antithyroid drugs. These TCRs come from a man aged 30-40 years with Graves disease. Donor details come from another sample of the same person, matched by shared clones.

The rearrangement uses TRBV6-1 and TRBJ2-7; 9 bases align to TRBD1. CDR1 and CDR2 (germline): MNHNS, SASEGT. The CDR3 is 18 amino acids. The V and J ends lost 6 bases and 4 bases, in that order; junction bases with no gene match: 19. The CDR3 nucleotides read TGTGCCAGCAGAGCGGCGCCCGGACAGGGGCCGCGGAGGTACGAGCAGTACTTC. Its protein is CASRAAPGQGPRRYEQYF.

The CDR3 DNA follows: TGCAGTGCTAGAGATCTAGACGGGAGCCGGTACGAGCAGTACTTC. It yields the protein CSARDLDGSRYEQYF. The chain combines TRBV20-1 with TRBJ2-7; TRBD2 is a possible D gene (6 bases). The germline CDR1 and CDR2 sequences are DFQATT and SNEGSKA (reference sequence). Trimming removed 0 bases from V and 4 bases from J, with 16 bases in between. This CDR3 contains 15 residues.

The CDR3 sequence: CATSSRTGAYNEQFF. The CDR3 DNA follows: TGTGCCACCAGTTCCCGGACAGGTGCCTACAATGAGCAGTTCTTC. The chain employs TRBV24-1 and TRBJ2-1, with 7 bases identical to TRBD1. Trimming removed 6 bases from V and 2 bases from J; junction bases left unmatched: 6. Germline lookup yields CDR1 KGHDR and CDR2 SFDVKD. The CDR3 totals 15 residues.

This clonotype has at least ten counts. The rearrangement joins TRBV2 to TRBJ1-2; weak D call: TRBD1 (6 bases). V lost 5 bases to trimming and J lost 5 bases, with 15 bases between them. The CDR3 covers 14 residues. Germline CDR1 is SNHLY and CDR2 is FYNNEI. The CDR3, as DNA: TGTGCCAGCAGTCTAGAAAGACAGGCATATGGCTACACCTTC. It specifies CASSLERQAYGYTF. Full variable domain (outside the CDR3, taken from reference TRBV2 and TRBJ1-2): EPEVTQTPSHQVTQMGQEVILRCVPISNHLYFYWYRQILGQKVEFLVSFYNNEISEKSEIFDDQFSVERPDGSNFTLKIRSTKLEDSAMYFCASSLERQAYGYTFGSGTRLTVV.

This clonotype was seen a handful of times. The chain has TRBV7-8 and TRBJ2-1; TRBD2 agrees at 9 bases. The germline CDR1 and CDR2 sequences are SGHVS and FQNEAQ. Trimming removed 0 bases from V and 5 bases from J; junction bases left unmatched: 5. CDR3 size: 16 residues. The CDR3 region is CASSLARTSVHNEQFF. The DNA for the CDR3 is TGTGCCAGCAGCTTAGCTAGGACTAGCGTCCACAATGAGCAGTTCTTC. Together with reference TRBV7-8 and TRBJ2-1, the CDR3 gives the full variable domain: GAGVSQSPRYKVAKRGQDVALRCDPISGHVSLFWYQQALGQGPEFLTYFQNEAQLDKSGLPSDRFFAERPEGSVSTLKIQRTQQEDSAVYLCASSLARTSVHNEQFFGPGTRLTVL.

Many counts were recorded for this clonotype. J is TRBJ2-1 and V is TRBV30; D is ambiguous. Germline-derived CDR1 and CDR2 are GTSNPN and SVGIG (reference sequence). The CDR3 sequence is 11 residues long. V shed 1 base and J shed 15 bases, with 13 bases lying between them. The CDR3 DNA sequence: TGTGCCTGGAGTGAGGCACATTTGTCGTTCTTC. Its protein is CAWSEAHLSFF.

Ten or more counts support this clonotype. The V and J genes are TRBV5-1 and TRBJ1-4; D is uncertain. The length of the CDR3 is 14 residues. Germline loops: CDR1 SGHRS, CDR2 YFSETQ. Trimming took off 0 bases at V and 6 bases at J, with 9 bases between the two ends. CDR3 in DNA: TGCGCCAGCAGCTTGGTTTCGCGGGATGAAAAACTGTTTTTT. This encodes CASSLVSRDEKLFF.

This clonotype was counted many times. The chain links TRBV6-4 to TRBJ1-2; TRBD1 might be the D (6 bases). The V end was cut by 4 bases, the J end by 5 bases, with 14 bases between. The CDR3 runs 14 residues. Germline CDR1 reads MRHNA; CDR2 reads SNTAGT. CDR3 in amino acids: CASSAEAGQYGYTF. The DNA for the CDR3 is TGTGCCAGCAGTGCCGAGGCAGGACAGTATGGCTACACCTTC.

This clonotype showed up many times. The chain has TRBV9 and TRBJ1-3; no reliable D call. Germline V gene data show CDR1 as SGDLS and CDR2 as YYNGEE. Trimming stripped 3 bases from V and 4 bases from J, with 8 bases between. The CDR3 contains 13 residues. The CDR3, as DNA: TGTGCCAGCAGCGCGGACTTCGGAAACACCATATATTTT. The encoded protein is CASSADFGNTIYF.

The V and J genes are TRBV18 and TRBJ2-7, with D maybe TRBD1 (5 bases). V lost 3 bases and J lost 6, with 15 bases in between. In germline, CDR1 is KGHSH, CDR2 LQKENI. The CDR3 runs 14 residues. The CDR3 nucleotides are TGTGCCAGCTCACCCCCAGGGCCGTTCGCCGAGCAGTACTTC. Translated, it gives CASSPPGPFAEQYF. The whole variable domain, remainder taken from reference TRBV18 and TRBJ2-7, is NAGVMQNPRHLVRRRGQEARLRCSPMKGHSHVYWYRQLPEEGLKFMVYLQKENIIDESGMPKERFSAEFPKEGPSILRIQQVVRGDSAAYFCASSPPGPFAEQYFGPGTRLTVT.

This clonotype was observed many times. This chain uses TRBV7-9 with TRBJ2-3; 7 nucleotides line up with TRBD1. The CDR3 loop spans 14 amino acids. Germline V gene sequence: CDR1 SEHNR, CDR2 FQNEAQ (reference sequence). V lost 3 bases to trimming and J lost 5 bases; unmatched junction nucleotides: 5. CDR3 bases: TGTGCCAGCAGCTTTGACAGGGCACAAGATACGCAGTATTTT. Translation gives CASSFDRAQDTQYF.

This clonotype has at least ten counts. This chain connects TRBV5-1 to TRBJ2-1; D remains ambiguous. Germline assignment: CDR1 SGHRS and CDR2 YFSETQ. Trimming left V 6 bases short and J 7 bases short, with 8 bases between. The CDR3 consists of 11 residues. CDR3 nucleotides: TGCGCCAGCACCAACTCAAATGAGCAGTTCTTC. This codes for CASTNSNEQFF.

The table lists this clonotype with many counts. The CDR3 DNA follows: TGTGCCAGCAGTGAATCGGGATTCAGGACAGCAAACACCGGGGAGCTGTTTTTT. It yields the protein CASSESGFRTANTGELFF. The rearrangement joins TRBV25-1 to TRBJ2-2; D is perhaps TRBD1 (6 bases). Per the germline V gene, CDR1 is MGHDK and CDR2 is SYGVNS. The germline V and J ends were trimmed by 1 base and 2 bases, with 17 bases remaining between them. This CDR3 is 18 amino acids long.

This clonotype showed up just a few times. The V and J genes are TRBV12-3 or TRBV12-4 and TRBJ2-1, with 7 bases lining up with TRBD1. The V gene end was trimmed by 6 bases and the J gene end by 5 bases; junction bases not matched to a gene: 7. This CDR3 is 14 amino acids long. The CDR3 region has the DNA TGTGCCAGCAGGAGGGGGCCCGAGGACAATGAGCAGTTCTTC. Amino acid sequence: CASRRGPEDNEQFF.

This sequence joins TRBV30 and TRBJ1-6; D not certain. Trimming took off 0 bases at V and 9 bases at J, with 9 bases between the two ends. Germline-derived CDR1 and CDR2 are GTSNPN and SVGIG (reference sequence). This CDR3 spans 13 amino acids. CDR3 amino acids: CAWSVGSSSPLHF. The DNA of the CDR3 is TGTGCCTGGAGTGTAGGAAGTAGTTCACCCCTCCACTTT.

This clonotype was seen many times. The rearrangement links TRBV30 to TRBJ1-1; D gene unclear. The ends were cut back, 0 bases at V and 6 bases at J, with 20 bases in the middle. The length of the CDR3 is 16 residues. Germline V gene lookup returns CDR1 GTSNPN and CDR2 SVGIG (reference sequence). The CDR3 sequence: CAWSVGDVVWTAEAFF. The CDR3 DNA reads as TGTGCCTGGAGTGTCGGGGATGTCGTATGGACCGCTGAAGCTTTCTTT.